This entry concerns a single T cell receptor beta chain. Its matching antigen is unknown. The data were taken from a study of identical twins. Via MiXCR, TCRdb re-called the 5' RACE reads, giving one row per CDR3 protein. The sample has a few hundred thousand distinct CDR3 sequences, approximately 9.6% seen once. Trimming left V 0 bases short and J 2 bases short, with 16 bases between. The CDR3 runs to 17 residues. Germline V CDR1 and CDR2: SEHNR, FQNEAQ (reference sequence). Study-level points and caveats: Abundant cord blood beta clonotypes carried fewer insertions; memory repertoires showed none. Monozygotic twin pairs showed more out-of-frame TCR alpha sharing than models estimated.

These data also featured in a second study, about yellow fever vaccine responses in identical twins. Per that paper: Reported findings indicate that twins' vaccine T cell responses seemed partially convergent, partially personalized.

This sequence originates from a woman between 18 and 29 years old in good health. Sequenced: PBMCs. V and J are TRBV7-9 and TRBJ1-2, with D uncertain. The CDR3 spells CASSLAGDRRRNYGYTF. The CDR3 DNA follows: TGTGCCAGCAGCTTAGCGGGCGATCGGAGGAGGAACTATGGCTACACCTTC.